Listed below are T cell receptor beta chains from one sample, sequenced in a study of OX40 agonist ivuxolimab in advanced cancers. Assay: immunoSEQ multiplex PCR; the TCRdb copy retains only in-frame clones and omits some. The sample gives 70,000 to 75,000 clones, around four fifths of which show up once; 5.5% to 7.5% is in the top ten. The specimen was CD4+ or CD8+ T cells sorted from blood, collected in a trial of the OX40 agonist ivuxolimab. The receptors shown here come from an adult with an advanced solid tumor such as melanoma, head and neck, liver or kidney cancer. Both conserved end residues are part of each CDR3. D genes are given only for firm matches. Size values are once, few and many counts, or a class for expanded clones, and some rows have none.

size	V	D	J	DNA	CDR3
once	TRBV6-6	TRBD1	TRBJ2-3	TGTGCCAGCAGTGGTCAGACAGGGAGAGGAACAGATACGCAGTATTTT	CASSGQTGRGTDTQYF
.	TRBV6-1	.	TRBJ1-4	TGTGCCAGCAGTACCTCCTGGCCGTCAGGTGAAAAACTGTTTTTT	CASSTSWPSGEKLFF
.	TRBV2	TRBD1	TRBJ2-2	TGTGCCAGTGGACAGGGCCCGGGCACCGGGGAGCTGTTTTTT	CASGQGPGTGELFF
.	TRBV7-2	.	TRBJ2-5	TGTGCCAGCAGCTTAGTAGCCGCCATCCGAGAGACCCAGTACTTC	CASSLVAAIRETQYF
.	TRBV6-5	TRBD1	TRBJ1-6	TGTGCCAGCAGGGATAGCGGGACAGCTAATTCACCCCTCCACTTT	CASRDSGTANSPLHF
few	TRBV4-1	.	TRBJ2-7	TGCGCCAGCAGCCAAGAGGGGGCAGGGACCGAGCAGTACTTC	CASSQEGAGTEQYF
.	TRBV19	.	TRBJ2-1	TGTGCCAGTAGTATTGGGGGCGCGAGATACAATGAGCAGTTCTTC	CASSIGGARYNEQFF
.	TRBV4-2	TRBD2	TRBJ2-5	TGTGCCAGCAGCTCACCCCTGGCGGGGGGGTACCAAGAGACCCAGTACTTC	CASSSPLAGGYQETQYF
.	TRBV4-2	.	TRBJ1-1	TGTGCCAGCAGTCCCGGGGGTCCGGTTTCTGAAGCTTTCTTT	CASSPGGPVSEAFF
.	TRBV6-1	.	TRBJ2-1	TGTGCCAGCAAAACAGGGCATACTTACAATGAGCAGTTCTTC	CASKTGHTYNEQFF
.	TRBV27	TRBD1	TRBJ1-3	TGTGCCAGCAGTTTAGCACAGGGGGCAAACACCATATATTTT	CASSLAQGANTIYF
.	TRBV10-3	TRBD2	TRBJ2-3	TGTGCCATCAGTAGCGGGAGGGCGGCAGATACGCAGTATTTT	CAISSGRAADTQYF
.	TRBV4-1	.	TRBJ1-1	TGCGCCAGCAGCCAGTGGTTGGCACGCAACACTGAAGCTTTCTTT	CASSQWLARNTEAFF
.	TRBV7-8	.	TRBJ2-7	TGTGCCAGCAGCTTTAGCCTTTCGGGTAATGGCTACGAGCAGTACTTC	CASSFSLSGNGYEQYF
.	TRBV30	.	TRBJ2-7	TGTGCCTGGAGTGACGGGGCATCCTACGAGCAGTACTTC	CAWSDGASYEQYF